This entry lists 24 T cell receptor beta chains sequenced from one sample in a study of blood T cell repertoires in COVID-19. Produced via immunoSEQ multiplex PCR; TCRdb's table is partial and in-frame only. This sample has tens of thousands of clones; around 79% occur once, and the top ten carry approximately 5.7%. The sample comprised peripheral blood. These receptors were obtained from a man aged 50-60 years with active or convalescent COVID-19.

This chain uses TRBV7-2 with TRBJ2-1; 7 bases align to TRBD2. With 5 bases clipped from V and 8 bases from J, the junction kept 12 bases outside the gene matches. From germline, CDR1 is SGHTA and CDR2 FQGNSA. CDR3 size: 15 residues. CDR3 region: CASSPRLAVEDEQFF. The CDR3 DNA reads as TGTGCCAGCAGCCCCCGACTAGCTGTCGAGGATGAGCAGTTCTTC.

The chain has TRBV4-2 and TRBJ1-3; D gene unclear. The CDR3 spans 14 residues. The V gene's germline CDR1 is LGHNA and CDR2 YNFKEQ. The germline V and J ends were trimmed by 1 base and 8 bases, with 12 bases remaining between them. In DNA, the CDR3 is TGTGCCAGCAGCCAAGGTACGGGGTCGGACACCATATATTTT. The encoded protein is CASSQGTGSDTIYF.

This clone has only one observation. This chain links TRBV14 with TRBJ2-7; 10 bases line up with TRBD1. Unmatched junction bases numbered 8, after V lost 3 bases and J lost 6 bases. This CDR3 spans 15 amino acids. Germline lookup yields CDR1 SGHDN and CDR2 FVKESK. CDR3 bases: TGTGCCAGCAGCCACCTCGGACAGGGGGACGGCGAGCAGTACTTC. Translated: CASSHLGQGDGEQYF.

This clone was detected a few times. The J gene is TRBJ2-3, the V gene TRBV5-6; D unresolved. The V gene's germline CDR1 is SGHDT and CDR2 YYEEEE. The V gene lost 0 bases and the J gene lost 4 bases, with 12 bases spanning the gap. The CDR3 covers 15 residues. CDR3 sequence (DNA): TGTGCCAGCAGCTTGGTCCTAGGTCCACCAGATACGCAGTATTTT. It translates to CASSLVLGPPDTQYF.

In DNA, the CDR3 is TGTGCCAGCAGCCCCGGGACAGAAAGCTATGGCTACACCTTC. It codes for CASSPGTESYGYTF. The chain uses TRBV9 and TRBJ1-2, with 7 nucleotides matching TRBD1. CDR1 is SGDLS and CDR2 is YYNGEE in the germline V gene. This CDR3 has 14 residues. J lost 4 bases, V lost 4 bases, and 7 bases had no gene match.

The rearrangement links TRBV7-2 to TRBJ1-2; perhaps TRBD1 as D (5 bases). This CDR3 spans 13 amino acids. Trimming pared 0 bases from V and 6 bases from J, leaving 8 bases between. CDR1 SGHTA and CDR2 FQGNSA come from the germline V gene. This chain's CDR3 is CASSLAATDGYTF. The CDR3 DNA reads TGTGCCAGCAGCTTAGCGGCGACAGATGGCTACACCTTC.

This clone came up a few times. The chain combines TRBV12-3 or TRBV12-4 with TRBJ2-7; D is uncertain. The germline V and J ends were trimmed by 5 bases and 5 bases, with 13 bases remaining between them. CDR3 size: 13 residues. CDR3 protein: CASSPGSRDEQYF. CDR3 nucleotide sequence: TGTGCCAGCAGTCCCGGGTCCCGCGACGAGCAGTACTTC.

This clone showed up just a few times. The chain is built from TRBV6-2 or TRBV6-3 and TRBJ2-5; D is perhaps TRBD1 (6 bases). Germline CDR1 MNHEY, CDR2 SVGEGT. The CDR3 sequence is 11 residues long. The germline V and J ends were trimmed by 5 bases and 5 bases, with 6 bases remaining between them. CDR3 sequence reads: CASSDRETQYF. As DNA, the CDR3 is TGTGCCAGCAGTGACAGGGAGACCCAGTACTTC.

This CDR3 is CAISVEGAGYGYTF. The CDR3 nucleotides read TGTGCCATCAGTGTTGAGGGGGCGGGCTATGGCTACACCTTC. The chain combines TRBV10-3 with TRBJ1-2; 7 bases align to TRBD1. The V and J ends lost 4 bases and 4 bases, in that order; junction bases with no gene match: 6. CDR3 length: 14 amino acids. Germline V gives CDR1 ENHRY, CDR2 SYGVKD.

The chain employs TRBV10-3 and TRBJ1-2; 10 bases map to TRBD1. The CDR3 runs to 14 residues. The V segment lost 7 bases and the J segment 8 bases; nucleotides outside the gene matches: 10. Per germline, CDR1 ENHRY and CDR2 SYGVKD. The CDR3 DNA is TGTGCCATCACCGGACAGGGGGGAAGATGGGGCTACACCTTC. It encodes CAITGQGGRWGYTF.

The chain couples TRBV5-1 to TRBJ2-1, with TRBD2 matching 9 bases. Germline assignment: CDR1 SGHRS and CDR2 YFSETQ. V lost 0 bases, J lost 9 bases, and 7 bases stayed unmatched. The CDR3 runs to 15 residues. DNA of the CDR3: TGCGCCAGCAGCTTGGGGCCTAGCGGGAACCTTGAGCAGTTCTTC. It is translated as CASSLGPSGNLEQFF.

This clone was seen a handful of times. CDR3 in DNA: TGTGCCAGCAGGACTAGCGGGGTAACCTACGAGCAGTACTTC. Its translation: CASRTSGVTYEQYF. The V and J genes are TRBV27 and TRBJ2-7, with 11 positions matching TRBD2. The length of the CDR3 is 14 residues. After removal of 6 bases from V and 2 bases from J, the junction contained 3 bases not matched to a gene. The germline V gene encodes CDR1 MNHEY and CDR2 SMNVEV (reference sequence).

This clone was counted only a few times. V is TRBV11-3 and J is TRBJ2-1, with 8 bases matching TRBD2. The CDR3 is made up of 15 amino acids. CDR1 is SGHNT and CDR2 is YENEEA in the germline V gene. The ends lost 6 bases at V and 2 bases at J; junction bases unmatched: 6. The CDR3 loop is CASSAGGAAYNEQFF. The CDR3 coding sequence is TGTGCCAGCAGTGCCGGGGGGGCAGCCTACAATGAGCAGTTCTTC.

V is TRBV2 and J is TRBJ1-2; D might be TRBD1 (5 bases). Between the trimmed V and J ends, which lost 8 bases and 5 bases, there was a span of 18 bases. Germline V gene lookup returns CDR1 SNHLY and CDR2 FYNNEI. The CDR3 is 14 amino acids. The CDR3 is CASRREGLRYGYTF. Written as DNA, the CDR3 is TGTGCCAGCCGAAGGGAGGGGTTAAGGTATGGCTACACCTTC.

The chain links TRBV7-3 to TRBJ1-1; no clear D. The length of the CDR3 is 13 residues. The ends were cut back, 5 bases at V and 0 bases at J, with 7 bases in the middle. The germline V gene encodes CDR1 SGHTA and CDR2 FQGTGA. The CDR3 spells CASSLSLNTEAFF. The CDR3, as DNA: TGTGCCAGCAGCCTTTCCCTGAACACTGAAGCTTTCTTT.

The chain recombines TRBV11-3 with TRBJ2-7; 7 bases map to TRBD1. The V and J ends lost 5 bases and 6 bases, in that order; junction bases with no gene match: 7. The CDR3 totals 13 residues. Germline CDR1 is SGHNT and CDR2 is YENEEA. The CDR3 DNA reads TGTGCCAGCAGCGTACTGACAGGGCGCGAGCAGTACTTC. It codes for CASSVLTGREQYF.

This rearrangement joins TRBV6-5 to TRBJ1-6; D is uncertain. The CDR3 contains 13 residues. Germline assignment: CDR1 MNHEY and CDR2 SVGAGI. Trimming took 7 bases from V and 9 from J, leaving 13 bases between them. Written as DNA, the CDR3 is TGTGCCAGCACCTACGCGATTGGTTCACCCCTCCACTTT. Translated: CASTYAIGSPLHF.

This clone appeared a few times. The chain couples TRBV5-1 to TRBJ2-1; 13 bases line up with TRBD2. Germline trimming cut 3 bases from V and 4 bases from J; bases unmatched to any gene: 7. CDR1 and CDR2 from the germline V gene are SGHRS and YFSETQ. The CDR3 has 17 amino acids. CDR3 region: CASSSGGLAGLYNEQFF. The CDR3 DNA reads TGCGCCAGCAGCTCGGGGGGACTAGCGGGGCTGTACAATGAGCAGTTCTTC.

This chain connects TRBV5-1 to TRBJ2-7, with D maybe TRBD1 (6 bases). Trimming shortened V by 6 bases and J by 3 bases, and 10 bases separated the two germline ends. This CDR3 contains 12 residues. Germline V gives CDR1 SGHRS, CDR2 YFSETQ. CDR3 amino acids: CASTSQGYEQYF. DNA for the CDR3: TGCGCCAGCACCTCACAGGGCTACGAGCAGTACTTC. The full variable domain, completed using reference TRBV5-1 and TRBJ2-7, is KAGVTQTPRYLIKTRGQQVTLSCSPISGHRSVSWYQQTPGQGLQFLFEYFSETQRNKGNFPGRFSGRQFSNSRSEMNVSTLELGDSALYLCASTSQGYEQYFGPGTRLTVT.

The count of this clone is one. This chain connects TRBV7-2 to TRBJ2-7, with TRBD2 identical over 9 bases. The junction had 11 bases not matched to a gene; V was cut back by 4 bases and J by 7 bases. In germline, CDR1 is SGHTA, CDR2 FQGNSA. The CDR3 has 15 residues. The CDR3 here is CASSSTPRGGGEQYF. The DNA of the CDR3 is TGTGCCAGCAGCTCCACCCCGCGGGGGGGTGGAGAGCAGTACTTC. Full variable domain (outside the CDR3, taken from reference TRBV7-2 and TRBJ2-7): GAGVSQSPSNKVTEKGKDVELRCDPISGHTALYWYRQSLGQGLEFLIYFQGNSAPDKSGLPSDRFSAERTGGSVSTLTIQRTQQEDSAVYLCASSSTPRGGGEQYFGPGTRLTVT.

This clone was found a few times. The chain uses TRBV7-6 and TRBJ2-1, with TRBD2 identical over 8 bases. The germline V gene encodes CDR1 SGHVS and CDR2 FNYEAQ. This CDR3 contains 15 residues. Trimming cost V 5 bases and J 7 bases; bases outside gene matches: 10. The CDR3 DNA reads as TGTGCCAGCAGCATCCAGCGGGGGCAGAGGAATGAGCAGTTCTTC. This sequence encodes CASSIQRGQRNEQFF.

The rearrangement joins TRBV5-1 to TRBJ2-7; maybe TRBD1 (5 bases). Germline V gene lookup returns CDR1 SGHRS and CDR2 YFSETQ. The CDR3 consists of 15 residues. V was pared by 0 bases and J by 2 bases, with 12 bases between. The CDR3 sequence is CASSLGQPGPYEQYF. CDR3 nucleotides: TGCGCCAGCAGCTTGGGACAGCCCGGACCCTACGAGCAGTACTTC. The full variable domain, its missing parts supplied by reference TRBV5-1 and TRBJ2-7, is KAGVTQTPRYLIKTRGQQVTLSCSPISGHRSVSWYQQTPGQGLQFLFEYFSETQRNKGNFPGRFSGRQFSNSRSEMNVSTLELGDSALYLCASSLGQPGPYEQYFGPGTRLTVT.

The J gene is TRBJ2-1, the V gene TRBV10-3; 9 positions match TRBD2. Trimming at V came to 10 bases and at J to 7 bases, leaving 11 bases not matched to a gene. CDR1 is ENHRY and CDR2 is SYGVKD in the germline V gene. The CDR3 is 14 residues long. The CDR3 region has the DNA TGTGCCACCGCCGTGGGGAGCGGGGGGAATGAGCAGTTCTTC. Translating gives CATAVGSGGNEQFF.

This clone was observed at least ten times. The chain joins TRBV12-5 to TRBJ1-1, with D uncertain. Trimming took 2 bases from V and 0 from J, leaving 13 bases between them. The germline gives CDR1 LGHNT, CDR2 FRNRAP. The CDR3 consists of 16 residues. CDR3 loop: CASGLSRTVVNTEAFF. In DNA, the CDR3 is TGTGCTAGTGGTTTGAGTCGTACAGTGGTGAACACTGAAGCTTTCTTT.